These T cell receptor beta chains were read from a single sample in a study of shared clonotypes between healthy human individuals. The data were produced by immunoSEQ multiplex PCR, yet TCRdb's version contains in-frame clones alone and is incomplete. The sample lists millions of clones; about 95% were seen once. The specimen sequenced was naive CD8+ T cells sorted from blood. Receptors were obtained from a man aged 18 to 35 in good health. CDR3s include the opening cysteine and the closing phenylalanine or tryptophan. D genes are given only for firm matches. Clone size appears in some rows only: once, few, many, or a class for an expanded clone.

NA	TRBV5-8	TRBJ1-3	NA	CASSLPEDGNTIYF	TGTGCCAGCAGCCTTCCGGAGGACGGAAACACCATATATTTT
NA	TRBV5-5	TRBJ2-2	NA	CASSPGRNTGELFF	TGTGCCAGCAGCCCCGGAAGGAACACCGGGGAGCTGTTTTTT
NA	TRBV19	TRBJ1-5	TRBD1	CASSIDREDNQPQHF	TGTGCCAGTAGTATTGACAGGGAGGACAATCAGCCCCAGCATTTT
NA	TRBV15	TRBJ1-2	NA	CATSLGEGAYGYTF	TGTGCCACCAGCTTGGGGGAAGGAGCGTATGGCTACACCTTC
NA	TRBV6-1	TRBJ2-3	NA	CASSEWSWDTQYF	TGTGCCAGCAGTGAATGGAGCTGGGATACGCAGTATTTT
NA	TRBV5-6	TRBJ2-7	NA	CASSHNSYEQYF	TGTGCCAGCAGCCACAACAGTTACGAGCAGTACTTC
NA	TRBV27	TRBJ1-5	NA	CASSLGGLSNQPQHF	TGTGCCAGCAGTTTAGGTGGACTCAGCAATCAGCCCCAGCATTTT
NA	TRBV7-8	TRBJ2-7	NA	CASSPPTGAETYEQYF	TGTGCCAGCAGCCCCCCGACCGGGGCCGAAACCTACGAGCAGTACTTC
NA	TRBV29-1	TRBJ2-7	NA	CSVVGESYEQYF	TGCAGCGTTGTTGGGGAATCCTACGAGCAGTACTTC
NA	TRBV7-6	TRBJ2-2	NA	CASSSKRVVGEQSRNTGELFF	TGTGCCAGCAGCTCGAAAAGGGTAGTGGGGGAACAGTCACGAAACACCGGGGAGCTGTTTTTT
NA	TRBV19	TRBJ1-4	NA	CASSINDGRTYEKLFF	TGTGCCAGTAGTATAAACGATGGCAGGACCTATGAAAAACTGTTTTTT
NA	TRBV2	TRBJ2-2	TRBD1	CASKTGIGAGELFF	TGTGCCAGCAAGACAGGGATAGGGGCCGGGGAGCTGTTTTTT
NA	TRBV25-1	TRBJ2-3	TRBD2	CASSGLAGADTQYF	TGTGCCAGCTCGGGACTAGCGGGAGCAGATACGCAGTATTTT
once	TRBV2	TRBJ2-2	NA	CASRKLQGGTGELFF	TGTGCCAGCAGGAAATTACAGGGTGGCACCGGGGAGCTGTTTTTT
NA	TRBV4-3	TRBJ1-2	NA	CASSQADGHYGYTF	TGCGCCAGCAGCCAAGCGGACGGTCACTATGGCTACACCTTC
NA	TRBV9	TRBJ2-3	TRBD2	CASTPGGSSTDTQYF	TGTGCCAGCACTCCGGGGGGATCTAGCACAGATACGCAGTATTTT
NA	TRBV7-9	TRBJ2-2	TRBD2	CASSPNSGGLNTGELFF	TGTGCCAGCAGCCCTAATAGCGGGGGCCTTAACACCGGGGAGCTGTTTTTT
NA	TRBV5-8	TRBJ2-1	NA	CASSFEANNEQFF	TGTGCCAGCAGCTTCGAGGCAAACAATGAGCAGTTCTTC
NA	TRBV15	TRBJ2-5	NA	CATSRDEGPGTQYF	TGTGCCACCAGCAGAGATGAAGGGCCTGGGACCCAGTACTTC
NA	TRBV7-9	TRBJ2-1	TRBD1	CASSMTGGNEQFF	TGTGCCAGCAGCATGACAGGGGGCAATGAGCAGTTCTTC
once	TRBV9	TRBJ2-3	TRBD2	CASSKSGVSDTQYF	TGTGCCAGCAGCAAAAGCGGGGTCTCAGATACGCAGTATTTT
NA	TRBV10-2	TRBJ2-7	NA	CASTDLSAEQYF	TGCGCCAGCACAGACCTGTCGGCCGAGCAGTACTTC
NA	TRBV4-1	TRBJ2-2	NA	CASSQDPGVGELFF	TGCGCCAGCAGCCAAGATCCGGGTGTCGGGGAGCTGTTTTTT
NA	TRBV4-3	TRBJ2-5	TRBD1	CASSPGPTGTEETQYF	TGCGCCAGCAGCCCCGGCCCGACAGGGACCGAAGAGACCCAGTACTTC
NA	TRBV10-2	TRBJ2-2	NA	CASSGREDTGELFF	TGCGCCAGCAGTGGTAGGGAGGACACCGGGGAGCTGTTTTTT
NA	TRBV10-2	TRBJ2-1	NA	CASRWTASPPEGDEQFF	TGCGCCAGCAGGTGGACAGCCTCCCCACCTGAGGGCGATGAGCAGTTCTTC
NA	TRBV28	TRBJ1-4	TRBD1	CASRPDRAEELFF	TGTGCCAGCAGACCCGACAGGGCGGAGGAACTGTTTTTT
NA	TRBV5-6	TRBJ2-7	NA	CASSLGPFTEDSYEQYF	TGTGCCAGCAGCTTGGGCCCTTTTACGGAAGACTCCTACGAGCAGTACTTC
NA	TRBV5-4	TRBJ2-7	NA	CASSQGTGNYEQYF	TGTGCCAGCAGTCAAGGAACGGGGAACTACGAGCAGTACTTC
once	TRBV2	TRBJ1-1	NA	CASSETLNTEAFF	TGTGCCAGCAGTGAAACGTTGAACACTGAAGCTTTCTTT
once	TRBV7-6	TRBJ2-1	NA	CASSLAGAGVEQFF	TGTGCCAGCAGCTTAGCGGGAGCCGGGGTTGAGCAGTTCTTC
NA	TRBV27	TRBJ1-1	TRBD1	CASSSSGGKTEAFF	TGTGCCAGCAGTTCATCAGGGGGCAAAACTGAAGCTTTCTTT
once	TRBV11-2	TRBJ2-5	TRBD2	CASSLRLAGASETQYF	TGTGCCAGCAGCTTACGACTAGCGGGAGCCTCGGAGACCCAGTACTTC
NA	TRBV13	TRBJ1-1	TRBD1	CASSLNRGEAFF	TGTGCCAGCAGCCTCAACAGGGGTGAAGCTTTCTTT
NA	TRBV9	TRBJ2-2	NA	CASSLGVDTGELFF	TGTGCCAGCAGCCTGGGGGTCGACACCGGGGAGCTGTTTTTT
NA	TRBV30	TRBJ1-5	NA	CAWKSGRGDQPQHF	TGTGCCTGGAAGTCTGGGCGGGGGGATCAGCCCCAGCATTTT
NA	TRBV6-5	TRBJ1-1	TRBD1	CASGTQGKNTEAFF	TGTGCCAGCGGCACACAGGGGAAAAACACTGAAGCTTTCTTT
NA	TRBV4-1	TRBJ2-7	NA	CASSHPGEYEQYF	TGCGCCAGCAGCCACCCCGGGGAGTACGAGCAGTACTTC
few	TRBV7-6	TRBJ2-7	NA	CASSLEGEALYEQYF	TGTGCCAGCAGCTTAGAAGGGGAAGCCCTCTACGAGCAGTACTTC
NA	TRBV5-6	TRBJ1-1	NA	CASSPGGAGAFF	TGTGCCAGCAGCCCGGGCGGGGCGGGGGCTTTCTTT
NA	TRBV9	TRBJ1-2	TRBD1	CASSGTGGHYYGYTF	TGTGCCAGCAGCGGAACAGGGGGCCACTACTATGGCTACACCTTC
NA	TRBV4-1	TRBJ2-7	TRBD2	CASSIGLAGALSYEQYF	TGCGCCAGCAGCATAGGACTAGCGGGAGCCCTGTCCTACGAGCAGTACTTC
NA	TRBV28	TRBJ1-2	TRBD1	CASSPTPTGTYGYTF	TGTGCCAGCAGTCCGACCCCGACAGGGACCTATGGCTACACCTTC
NA	TRBV4-1	TRBJ2-7	TRBD2	CASSQKTSGSTYEQYF	TGCGCCAGCAGCCAAAAGACTAGCGGGAGTACCTACGAGCAGTACTTC
NA	TRBV7-9	TRBJ1-4	NA	CASSLPGDQSGEKLFF	TGTGCCAGCAGCCTACCTGGGGACCAGTCGGGGGAAAAACTGTTTTTT
NA	TRBV9	TRBJ2-5	NA	CASSGTLSQETQYF	TGTGCCAGCAGCGGCACACTCTCACAAGAGACCCAGTACTTC
NA	TRBV28	TRBJ1-2	TRBD1	CASSLSFGQGARGYTF	TGTGCCAGCAGTTTGAGTTTTGGACAGGGGGCCCGGGGCTACACCTTC
NA	TRBV12-5	TRBJ2-7	NA	CASGLVQVFGHHSYEQYF	TGTGCTAGTGGTTTGGTACAAGTCTTTGGACACCACTCCTACGAGCAGTACTTC
NA	TRBV5-1	TRBJ2-2	NA	CASSLGTEANTGELFF	TGCGCCAGCAGCTTGGGGACAGAGGCGAACACCGGGGAGCTGTTTTTT
NA	TRBV6-6	TRBJ2-7	TRBD2	CASSYLSGGNYEQYF	TGTGCCAGCAGTTACCTTAGCGGGGGAAACTACGAGCAGTACTTC
NA	TRBV29-1	TRBJ2-2	TRBD2	CSVESGVNTGELFF	TGCAGCGTTGAGAGCGGGGTGAACACCGGGGAGCTGTTTTTT
NA	TRBV9	TRBJ2-3	NA	CASSVLGAWGTDTQYF	TGTGCCAGCAGCGTCCTCGGGGCTTGGGGCACAGATACGCAGTATTTT
NA	TRBV7-9	TRBJ1-1	NA	CASSQISAGLWGTEAFF	TGTGCCAGCAGCCAAATCTCGGCAGGCCTGTGGGGCACTGAAGCTTTCTTT
NA	TRBV6-5	TRBJ2-1	NA	CASSYSSRPPDEQFF	TGTGCCAGCAGTTACAGTTCCCGCCCGCCGGATGAGCAGTTCTTC